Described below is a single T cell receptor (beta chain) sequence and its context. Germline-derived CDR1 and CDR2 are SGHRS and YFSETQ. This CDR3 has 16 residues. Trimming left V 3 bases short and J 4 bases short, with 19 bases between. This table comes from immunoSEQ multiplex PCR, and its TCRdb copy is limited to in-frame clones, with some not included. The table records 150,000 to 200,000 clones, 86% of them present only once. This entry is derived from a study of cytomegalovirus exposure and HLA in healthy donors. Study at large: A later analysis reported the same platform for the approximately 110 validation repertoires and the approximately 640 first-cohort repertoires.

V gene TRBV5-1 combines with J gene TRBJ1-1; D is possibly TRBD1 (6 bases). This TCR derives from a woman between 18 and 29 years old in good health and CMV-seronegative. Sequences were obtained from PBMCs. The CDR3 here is CASSSEGGRRITEAFF. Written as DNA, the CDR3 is TGCGCCAGCAGCTCCGAGGGGGGGCGACGGATCACTGAAGCTTTCTTT.